This T cell receptor beta chain was recovered during a study of T cell repertoires in cytomegalovirus infection. Broader study findings: Ex vivo responses were dominated by HLA-C-restricted CMV-specific TCR beta clonotypes.

Germline V gives CDR1 MNHEY, CDR2 SVGEGT. Trimming cost V 4 bases and J 3 bases; bases outside gene matches: 6. The CDR3 has 15 residues. TCRdb reprocessed the reads with MiXCR, giving one entry per CDR3 protein. The repertoire holds about 150,000 distinct CDR3 sequences, 17% seen once, with roughly 20% in the top ten. This clonotype was picked up many times. What it recognizes is unknown. The gene calls are TRBV6-2 or TRBV6-3 and TRBJ2-1; 7 positions match TRBD2. The sequencing sample was made of CD8+ T cells from PBMCs. The source of this sequence is a human donor in good health (CMV status not recorded). Some clones in this sample may be carry-over from other donors' samples. The CDR3 coding sequence is TGTGCCAGCAGTTGGAGCGGGACGGACTACAATGAGCAGTTCTTC. Its translation is CASSWSGTDYNEQFF.